The TCR beta chain described here comes from a study of cytotoxic CD8 clonotypes in ibrutinib-treated CLL. Study-level results: Clonality increased at ibrutinib response and stayed stable in sustained remission. At progression, however, it fell back toward baseline. Patients had baseline clonality above age-matched healthy donors, and this clonality moved with circulating CD8+ T-cell counts.

Profiled with immunoSEQ multiplex PCR; TCRdb holds only in-frame clones, not every one. The sample has tens of thousands of clones, approximately 50% seen once. The V end was cut by 3 bases, the J end by 4 bases, with 9 bases between. The germline V gene has CDR1 MNHEY and CDR2 SMNVEV (reference sequence). This CDR3 spans 13 amino acids. Concerning this clone: As yet, its antigen is unknown.

The genes are TRBV27 and TRBJ2-5, with no clear D. This sample comprised PBMCs, obtained at disease progression, from a patient treated with ibrutinib. This receptor was obtained from a human donor with chronic lymphocytic leukemia. CDR3 sequence reads: CASSFGNTETQYF. The CDR3 nucleotides read TGTGCCAGCAGTTTTGGTAACACAGAGACCCAGTACTTC.